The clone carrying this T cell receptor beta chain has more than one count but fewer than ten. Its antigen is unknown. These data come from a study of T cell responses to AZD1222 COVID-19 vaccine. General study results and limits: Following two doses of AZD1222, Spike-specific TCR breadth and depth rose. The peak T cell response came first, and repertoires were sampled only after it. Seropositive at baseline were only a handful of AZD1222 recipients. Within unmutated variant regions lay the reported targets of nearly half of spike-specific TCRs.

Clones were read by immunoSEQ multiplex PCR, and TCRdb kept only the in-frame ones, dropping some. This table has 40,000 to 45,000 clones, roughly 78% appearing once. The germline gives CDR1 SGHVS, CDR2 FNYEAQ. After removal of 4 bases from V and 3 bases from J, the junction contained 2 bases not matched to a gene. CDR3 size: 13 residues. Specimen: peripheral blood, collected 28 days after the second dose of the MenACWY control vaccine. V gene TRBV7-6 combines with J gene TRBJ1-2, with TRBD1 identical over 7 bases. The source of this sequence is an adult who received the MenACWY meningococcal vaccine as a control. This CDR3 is CASSSGTDYGYTF. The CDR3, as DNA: TGTGCCAGCAGCTCTGGGACAGACTATGGCTACACCTTC.